This T cell receptor beta chain was sequenced in a study of blood T cell repertoires in COVID-19. Background on the study: Sites in the United States, Italy and Spain provided acute and convalescent COVID-19 samples. Nucleic acid was either cDNA or gDNA, and it came from T cells, B-cell-depleted T cells, or PBMCs.

Original processing methods: Reference gene primers were amplified, and this amplification served to estimate nucleated cell counts. The method was immunoSEQ multiplex PCR; TCRdb's version includes in-frame clones alone and lacks a portion of them. The DNA gave D and trimming, while V, J and clone size come from that table. The repertoire consists of about 280,000 clones, with about 90% occurring once and the leading ten covering about 2.2%. This CDR3 has 12 residues. V was clipped by 4 bases and J by 8 bases, with 11 bases between them. Germline CDR1 and CDR2: MNHEY and SVGAGI. Sequencing input: peripheral blood. This clonotype was sampled from a woman in her 50s who had recovered from COVID-19. V and J are TRBV6-5 and TRBJ1-1, with a possible D match to TRBD1 (5 bases). CDR3: CASSSRQTEAFF. CDR3 nucleotides: TGTGCCAGCAGTTCAAGACAGACAGAAGCTTTCTTT.